The present entry profiles one TCR beta chain with its context. Its target is not known. The data originate from a study of cytomegalovirus exposure and HLA in healthy donors. The study ran its PCR with 60 Vbeta and 13 Jbeta primers. Measured with immunoSEQ multiplex PCR; TCRdb has only the in-frame clones, and not every one. This table holds about 78,000 clones, 72% found once. The germline V gene has CDR1 LNHDA and CDR2 SQIVND (reference sequence). Trimming took off 6 bases at V and 6 bases at J, with 17 bases between the two ends. The CDR3 covers 14 residues. Whole-study findings and limits: Per a later analysis, roughly 17,000 TCR beta sequences showed association with HLA alleles at 0.05 false discovery rate. In a later analysis, an Asian-associated ancestry cluster reportedly showed fewer N-insertions than the approximately 670-donor mean.

Sequences were obtained from PBMCs. The receptor was derived from a middle-aged woman in good health and CMV-seropositive. The chain links TRBV19 to TRBJ1-2; TRBD1 is a possible D gene (6 bases). The CDR3 DNA reads as TGTGCCAGTAGCCGAGGGACAACCAAAGATGGCTACACCTTC. Its translation: CASSRGTTKDGYTF.